This T cell receptor beta chain is drawn from a study of blood T cell repertoires in COVID-19 (dated by TCRdb to about 2020). Background for the entire study: The collaborator samples originated in the United States, Italy and Spain and spanned the acute and convalescent phases of COVID-19. The prospective study material was composed of cDNA or gDNA derived from T cells, B-cell-depleted T cells, or PBMCs. Subjects who had been exposed to COVID-19, were actively infected with it, or had recovered from it provided the deeply sampled blood TCRbeta repertoires that made up the dataset. The repertoires were made available in a free public database intended to serve as a resource for research on the immune response to SARS-CoV-2. The samples were drawn from two sources: the first 160 participants of the ongoing ImmuneRACE study, and over 1,000 subjects contributed by 6 global collaborators. The sample metadata nearly always contained a de-identified subject ID, COVID-19 status, age in years and sex. HLA class I and class II types, where available, came from metadata supplied by the sample provider rather than from assay-based typing. Study-level results and caveats: The amount of clinical and demographic metadata varied by source and participant and was provided uncurated.

At one collaborating source in Seattle, patients were enrolled during active infection and were followed longitudinally through the course of disease. Collaborating institutions collected whole blood in K2EDTA tubes following their own protocols. For TCRbeta analysis, collaborators shipped samples in one of three forms: frozen whole blood, isolated PBMCs, or DNA extracted from either of those sample types. On this clone itself: Its antigen target is currently unknown. Base qualities are not at hand, and no much larger clone is one base apart. This sample also contains other DNA sequences that code for the same CDR3.

The immunoSEQ Assay, a bias-controlled multiplex PCR, was used to amplify TCRbeta CDR3 regions from genomic DNA. In the original analysis: The number of nucleated cells in each sample was estimated by amplification of reference gene primers within the assay. To quantify the absolute abundance of each unique TCRbeta CDR3 rearrangement, sequence reads were collapsed and filtered. For each sample, productive Simpson clonality was calculated as the square root of Simpson's diversity index across productive rearrangements. Sourced from immuneACCESS, this table was stored by TCRdb with only in-frame sequences that have V and J called. A share of the clones is absent; for the studies checked, an unresolved V gene accounts for under half, and the remainder has no known explanation. From that table come the V and J calls and clone size; the DNA was used to work out D and trimming. For this sample the table gives approximately 480,000 clones, of which approximately 92% were detected only once. Approximately 0.9% of the sample is held by the ten biggest clonotypes.

Sequenced input: peripheral blood. The TCR comes from a man aged 18 to 30 with COVID-19, enrolled during active disease.

Here the CDR3 is given as CASSATSSSYNEQFF. Read as DNA, the sequence is TGTGCCAGCAGTGCTACCTCAAGCTCCTACAATGAGCAGTTCTTC. Recombination joined TRBV2 with TRBJ2-1; the D gene cannot be named for sure. The CDR3 runs 15 amino acids, cysteine and phenylalanine included. Only the CDR3 part of the read is kept: 45 bases, read in frame from the first base. For CDR1 and CDR2, the germline V gene lists SNHLY and FYNNEI. V is reduced by 4 bases and J by 0 bases, leaving a spacing of 10 bases between them.